This TCR beta chain was sequenced for a study of shared clonotypes between healthy human individuals (dated by TCRdb to the early 2020s). Broadly, across the study: The cohort included a few men and a couple of women between 18 and 49 years of age. For each donor, CD4 naive and CD4 memory were each run on three plates, CD8 naive on two plates, and CD8 memory on one plate. Leukapheresis yielded between about 0.85 and 9 billion PBMCs per donor. To increase sequencing depth and limit assay-specific biases, different laboratories used diverse techniques to prepare libraries and sequence TCR repertoires. Blood TCR repertoires of five healthy adults were deeply sequenced to estimate repertoire size and the extent of clonotype sharing between individuals.

Broad study findings and their caveats: Naive subsets generally had larger estimated clonotype richness than memory subsets did. Higher generation probabilities were observed for clonotypes shared by all four sorted-subset donors than for non-shared clonotypes. Incomplete sequencing was indicated by rarefaction of sorted-subset datasets, despite the large sequencing depth. Sampling was restricted to blood, and TCR repertoires in tissues likely differ from the TCR repertoires found in blood. Across a few donors, 4.5% to 6.5% of naive CD4, roughly 3.5% of naive CD8, about 2.3% of memory CD4, and 0.3% to 0.45% of memory CD8 clonotypes were shared. Pairwise subsampling indicated that sequencing depth was expected to affect the degree of clonotype sharing among donors. Because the study included a small number of donors, the genetic and exposure-history diversity represented was limited.

CD8 naive samples were obtained by positive selection for CCR7 among CD45RO-negative cells, yielding a CD45RA+CCR7+ population from which TemRA cells were excluded. The donors were healthy, HIV-negative adults with no recently reported acute infections or vaccinations. Every donor was a Caucasian adult living in Nashville, Tennessee, USA. Blood was obtained by leukapheresis, after which PBMCs were separated by Ficoll-Histopaque density gradient centrifugation and cryopreserved in liquid nitrogen vapor phase. Analytical flow cytometry was used to check the purity and quantity of every magnetically sorted T cell population. Genomic DNA was isolated from each sorted fraction and quantified by UV absorbance on a Nanodrop 2000c. Notes on this clone: The target of this receptor is not known. Base qualities were left out, and no much larger clone turns up one base away.

Using the deep immunoSEQ assay, multiplex PCR amplified TCR CDR3 regions from genomic DNA. For each cell subset, the extracted genomic DNA was distributed evenly across all wells of several immunoSEQ 96-well plates, and each plate served as one replicate. For sorted subsets, around 0.2 ug genomic DNA, equal to about 30,000 T cell genomes, was loaded into each replicate PCR. Purified libraries were quantified with a Qubit 3.0 fluorometer, sized on a Bioanalyzer 2100, and re-quantified with the KAPA Library Quantification kit. Every immunoSEQ 96-well plate was sequenced on a dedicated single-read 150-cycle Illumina NextSeq 550 flow cell. The paper's processing steps were these. Because the immunoSEQ output included only junctional sequences and no quality scores, the filtering could not be the same as the filtering used for full-length reads. To assign V/J genes and CDR3, sequences were annotated against IMGT germline references using PyIR, a Python wrapper for IgBLAST v1.9. Reads were filtered out if the reads had weak V/J assignments (E-value above 1e-6), no CDR3, stop codons, out-of-frame junctions, or ambiguous translated residues. A V3J clonotype was defined by an identical inferred V gene, J gene, and CDR3 amino acid sequence. Percentage overlap between repertoires was computed as shared unique clonotypes divided by the size of the smaller repertoire. Richness of each repertoire was evaluated using RTK rarefaction, the Chao1 estimator, and Recon v2.1 estimates of unobserved clonotypes. Generation probabilities for all TCRbeta clonotypes obtained by the gDNA method from a handful of donors were computed using OLGA. The source is immuneACCESS, and TCRdb retained only in-frame sequences with V and J called. Part of the clones is not carried over; for the studies checked, unresolved V genes explain less than half of this, and the remainder is unexplained. D and trimming were read from the DNA, whereas the V and J calls and clone size are those reported in that table. Counted in this sample were hundreds of thousands of clones; roughly 96% of them appeared once. Of the sample, roughly 0.1% falls within the top ten clones.

V lost 4 bases and J lost 7 bases, and the count of bases not matched to a germline gene is 10. The CDR3 has 15 amino acids, counting the end cysteine and phenylalanine. Only the CDR3 portion is preserved as DNA: 45 bases, with reading frame beginning at the first base. In the germline V gene, CDR1 corresponds to SGHNT and CDR2 to YENEEA. The sequenced sample was naive CD8+ T cells sorted from blood. The cell subset or site label corresponds to: CD45RA+CCR7+. This receptor chain uses TRBV11-3 and TRBJ2-1; 7 bases in the middle match TRBD2. This receptor was identified in a woman aged 25 to 45 in good health. The nucleotides read TGTGCCAGCAGCTCATCGGCGGGAGTAACGAATGAGCAGTTCTTC. This is translated as CASSSSAGVTNEQFF. The variable domain in full, with residues beyond the CDR3 obtained from the reference TRBV11-3 and TRBJ2-1 genes, is EAGVVQSPRYKIIEKKQPVAFWCNPISGHNTLYWYLQNLGQGPELLIRYENEEAVDDSQLPKDRFSAERLKGVDSTLKIQPAELGDSAVYLCASSSSAGVTNEQFFGPGTRLTVL.